The 24 T cell receptor beta chains presented below share a single source sample, sequenced in a study of blood T cell repertoires in COVID-19. Profiling relied on immunoSEQ multiplex PCR, and the TCRdb table lists in-frame clones only, not all of them. This table holds about 51,000 clones, 70% to 90% found once. Sequences were obtained from peripheral blood. The receptors were gathered from a man of 80 years or more with active COVID-19.

The count of this clone is one. The chain has TRBV7-2 and TRBJ1-1, with 7 bases that match TRBD1. The CDR3 sequence is 16 residues long. V shed 2 bases, J shed 2 bases, and the junction held 8 bases outside the gene matches. Germline V lookup: CDR1 SGHTA, CDR2 FQGNSA. CDR3 bases: TGTGCCAGCAGCTTAACAACCGGGACAGTAAACACTGAAGCTTTCTTT. This encodes CASSLTTGTVNTEAFF.

The chain recombines TRBV19 with TRBJ1-5; perhaps TRBD1 as D (6 bases). This CDR3 is built from 16 residues. Germline CDR1 and CDR2: LNHDA and SQIVND (reference sequence). Trimming cost V 0 bases and J 5 bases, with 14 bases left between them. The CDR3 loop is CASSIEGGGQYQPQHF. For the CDR3, the DNA is TGTGCCAGTAGTATAGAGGGCGGGGGGCAATATCAGCCCCAGCATTTT.

The chain joins TRBV30 to TRBJ2-3, with TRBD2 matching over 8 bases. V lost 8 bases, J lost 5 bases, and 9 bases stayed unmatched. The CDR3 length is 13 residues. Germline-derived CDR1 and CDR2 are GTSNPN and SVGIG (reference sequence). CDR3: CAHGREVKDTQYF. As DNA, the CDR3 is TGTGCCCACGGGCGGGAGGTCAAAGATACGCAGTATTTT.

The J gene is TRBJ2-7, the V gene TRBV9, with 10 bases that match TRBD1. The CDR3 sequence is 14 residues long. The ends lost 2 bases at V and 2 bases at J; junction bases unmatched: 1. Germline assignment: CDR1 SGDLS and CDR2 YYNGEE. In DNA form, the CDR3 reads TGTGCCAGCAGCGTGGGACAGGGGCCCTACGAGCAGTACTTC. Translation: CASSVGQGPYEQYF.

This clone was seen once. The chain links TRBV11-2 to TRBJ2-7; 8 bases line up with TRBD1. Looked up from germline, CDR1 is SGHAT and CDR2 is FQNNGV. The ends lost 5 bases at V and 6 bases at J; junction bases unmatched: 9. The CDR3 totals 14 residues. The CDR3 DNA reads TGTGCCAGCAGCCCCCGGGACAGGTCAGGCGAGCAGTACTTC. This sequence encodes CASSPRDRSGEQYF.

V and J are TRBV9 and TRBJ2-7; tentative D call: TRBD1 (6 bases). The germline V and J ends were trimmed by 3 bases and 4 bases, with 17 bases remaining between them. CDR3 size: 15 residues. Per germline, CDR1 SGDLS and CDR2 YYNGEE. Here the CDR3 reads CASSARTDPSYEQYF. The CDR3 DNA sequence: TGTGCCAGCAGCGCAAGGACAGACCCCTCGTACGAGCAGTACTTC.

This clone has a single count. This chain links TRBV5-4 with TRBJ1-4; 7 nucleotides match TRBD1. Germline-derived CDR1 and CDR2 are SGHNT and YYREEE (reference sequence). Trimming took 0 bases from V and 5 from J; bases not matched to a gene: 7. There are 16 residues in the CDR3. DNA for the CDR3: TGTGCCAGCAGCTTGGGCGAGGGACAGTACAATGAAAAACTGTTTTTT. It encodes CASSLGEGQYNEKLFF.

This chain joins TRBV28 and TRBJ2-5; D is ambiguous. The CDR3 covers 12 residues. Germline CDR1 MDHEN, CDR2 SYDVKM. V shed 5 bases and J shed 5 bases, with 9 bases lying between them. In DNA form, the CDR3 reads TGTGCCAGCAGTCGGTCGCGGGAGACCCAGTACTTC. It codes for CASSRSRETQYF.

This rearrangement joins TRBV10-3 to TRBJ2-1; TRBD2 matches at 8 bases. Germline loops: CDR1 ENHRY, CDR2 SYGVKD. This CDR3 comprises 14 residues. The V and J ends lost 7 bases and 6 bases, in that order; junction bases with no gene match: 8. This CDR3 reads CAINSGRQANEQFF. DNA for the CDR3: TGTGCCATCAACAGCGGGAGACAGGCCAATGAGCAGTTCTTC.

The chain uses TRBV11-3 and TRBJ2-5; TRBD1 matches 9 bases. The ends lost 4 bases at V and 4 bases at J; junction bases unmatched: 7. CDR1 and CDR2 (germline): SGHNT, YENEEA. There are 15 residues in the CDR3. Here the CDR3 reads CASSSGTGRVETQYF. CDR3 nucleotides: TGTGCCAGCAGCTCAGGGACAGGGAGGGTAGAGACCCAGTACTTC.

This clone was seen a single time. CDR3 in DNA: TGTGCCAGCTCACCAGGTTCTAGCGGGGGGGAAAACATTCAGTACTTC. The encoded protein is CASSPGSSGGENIQYF. The chain carries TRBV18 and TRBJ2-4, with 12 bases lining up with TRBD2. The germline V gene has CDR1 KGHSH and CDR2 LQKENI. V was clipped by 2 bases and J by 5 bases; unmatched bases: 4. CDR3 length: 16 amino acids. The full variable domain, completed using reference TRBV18 and TRBJ2-4, is NAGVMQNPRHLVRRRGQEARLRCSPMKGHSHVYWYRQLPEEGLKFMVYLQKENIIDESGMPKERFSAEFPKEGPSILRIQQVVRGDSAAYFCASSPGSSGGENIQYFGAGTRLSVL.

The rearrangement joins TRBV11-1 to TRBJ2-1; D possibly corresponds to TRBD2 (5 bases). V was shortened by 5 bases and J by 0 bases, with 14 bases between the two germline ends. CDR1 and CDR2 from the germline V gene are SGHAT and FQDESV (reference sequence). The length of the CDR3 is 16 residues. CDR3 sequence reads: CASSLTERYSYNEQFF. CDR3 in DNA: TGTGCCAGCAGCCTCACCGAGCGGTACTCCTACAATGAGCAGTTCTTC.

This chain joins TRBV19 and TRBJ2-2, with TRBD2 matching 8 bases. The germline CDR1 and CDR2 sequences are LNHDA and SQIVND (reference sequence). CDR3 length equals 17 residues. Germline trimming cut 6 bases from V and 5 bases from J; bases unmatched to any gene: 14. The CDR3 sequence is CASRSLAAGGSTGELFF. CDR3 nucleotide sequence: TGTGCCAGTAGATCTTTGGCTGCGGGGGGTAGTACCGGGGAGCTGTTTTTT.

This chain joins TRBV2 and TRBJ2-1, with D tentatively TRBD2 (7 bases). V lost 7 bases to trimming and J lost 9 bases, with 19 bases between them. This CDR3 region has 14 residues. Germline CDR1 SNHLY, CDR2 FYNNEI. Here the CDR3 reads CASKGGGRGIEQFF. The CDR3 DNA reads TGTGCCAGCAAGGGGGGCGGGAGAGGTATTGAGCAGTTCTTC. The entire variable domain, with the rest obtained from reference TRBV2 and TRBJ2-1, is as follows: EPEVTQTPSHQVTQMGQEVILRCVPISNHLYFYWYRQILGQKVEFLVSFYNNEISEKSEIFDDQFSVERPDGSNFTLKIRSTKLEDSAMYFCASKGGGRGIEQFFGPGTRLTVL.

CDR3 residues: CASSPGLEGNTDTQYF. CDR3 nucleotide sequence: TGTGCCAGCAGCCCGGGACTAGAGGGGAACACAGATACGCAGTATTTT. The chain has TRBV5-5 and TRBJ2-3, with 8 positions matching TRBD2. V lost 4 bases and J lost 2; bases outside the gene matches: 9. Germline CDR1 reads SGHKS; CDR2 reads YYEKEE (reference sequence). The CDR3 spans 16 residues.

The sample holds one count of this clone. The chain is built from TRBV13 and TRBJ2-2; the match to TRBD1 covers 7 bases. V shed 7 bases and J 6 bases; nucleotides not matched to a gene: 8. Germline V CDR1 and CDR2: PRHDT, FYEKMQ (reference sequence). The CDR3 is 14 amino acids. CDR3 sequence: CASMQGVVPGELFF. For the CDR3, the DNA is TGTGCCAGCATGCAGGGGGTGGTCCCCGGGGAGCTGTTTTTT.

This sequence joins TRBV5-6 and TRBJ2-2; TRBD1 agrees at 12 bases. Trimming took 2 bases from V and 6 from J; bases not matched to a gene: 5. Per the germline V gene, CDR1 is SGHDT and CDR2 is YYEEEE. The CDR3 spans 16 residues. CDR3 residues: CASSFGTGGAPGELFF. The CDR3 region has the DNA TGTGCCAGCAGCTTCGGGACAGGGGGCGCCCCCGGGGAGCTGTTTTTT.

The V call is TRBV12-3 or TRBV12-4, the J call TRBJ2-7; D is uncertain. The V gene lost 7 bases and the J gene lost 3 bases, with 13 bases spanning the gap. The CDR3 is made up of 13 amino acids. This chain's CDR3 is CASTTPGLYEQYF. DNA for the CDR3: TGTGCCAGCACCACTCCGGGTCTCTACGAGCAGTACTTC.

The chain is built from TRBV4-1 and TRBJ2-5, with a tentative D call TRBD2 (5 bases). Germline V gene data show CDR1 as MGHRA and CDR2 as YSYEKL. This CDR3 has 15 amino acids. V lost 3 bases and J lost 5, with 16 bases in between. The DNA of the CDR3 is TGCGCCAGCAGCCAGGAACGAGGGTTCGGGGAGACCCAGTACTTC. This sequence encodes CASSQERGFGETQYF.

This chain connects TRBV6-1 to TRBJ2-7; 10 bases are a match to TRBD1. V was pared by 2 bases and J by 3 bases, with 7 bases of the junction left unmatched. The CDR3 consists of 16 residues. Germline V gene data show CDR1 as MNHNS and CDR2 as SASEGT. The CDR3 nucleotides are TGTGCCAGCAGTGAATTGGGACAGGGGAGGGTCTACGAGCAGTACTTC. It encodes CASSELGQGRVYEQYF.

The chain joins TRBV6-6 to TRBJ2-2, with 15 bases fitting TRBD2. With 5 bases clipped from V and 5 bases from J, the junction kept 6 bases outside the gene matches. The CDR3 is made up of 17 amino acids. Germline CDR1 reads MNHNY; CDR2 reads SVGAGI (reference sequence). CDR3 coding DNA: TGTGCCAGCAGTCGGACTAGCGGGAGGGTAGGGACCGGGGAGCTGTTTTTT. This encodes CASSRTSGRVGTGELFF.

Note on this clone: At one boundary the junction diverges from the germline segment, which might be a read error. The chain carries TRBV6-1 and TRBJ2-7, with D maybe TRBD1 (6 bases). This CDR3 spans 14 amino acids. In germline, CDR1 is MNHNS, CDR2 SASEGT. The CDR3 DNA is TGTGCCAGCCGTGAGTCACAGGGATCCTACGAGCAGTACTTC. The encoded protein is CASRESQGSYEQYF.

V gene TRBV7-2 combines with J gene TRBJ2-3, with 7 bases identical to TRBD2. J was trimmed by 0 bases and V by 4 bases; bases with no gene match: 10. The CDR3 extends over 17 amino acids. The V gene's germline CDR1 is SGHTA and CDR2 FQGNSA. CDR3 nucleotide sequence: TGTGCCAGCAGCTCAAAAACCCCTAGCGGTAGCACAGATACGCAGTATTTT. It translates to CASSSKTPSGSTDTQYF.

This chain joins TRBV19 and TRBJ2-7; 7 bases fit TRBD1. Trimming cost V 4 bases and J 5 bases; bases outside gene matches: 5. The CDR3 is 13 residues long. Germline assignment: CDR1 LNHDA and CDR2 SQIVND (reference sequence). CDR3 sequence reads: CASSRTGKDEQYF. The CDR3 DNA is TGTGCCAGTAGTAGGACAGGAAAGGACGAGCAGTACTTC.